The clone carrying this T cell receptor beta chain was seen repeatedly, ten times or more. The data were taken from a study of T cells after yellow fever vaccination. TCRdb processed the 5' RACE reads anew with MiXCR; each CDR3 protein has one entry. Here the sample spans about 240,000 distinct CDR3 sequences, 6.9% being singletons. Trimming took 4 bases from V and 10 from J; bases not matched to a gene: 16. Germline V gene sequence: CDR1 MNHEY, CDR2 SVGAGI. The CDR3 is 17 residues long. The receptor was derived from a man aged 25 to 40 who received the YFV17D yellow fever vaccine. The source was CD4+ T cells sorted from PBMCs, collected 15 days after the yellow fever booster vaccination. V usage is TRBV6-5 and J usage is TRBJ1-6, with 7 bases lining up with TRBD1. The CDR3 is CASSFQKRQGAESPLHF. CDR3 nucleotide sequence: TGTGCCAGCAGTTTCCAGAAACGACAGGGCGCAGAGTCACCCCTCCACTTT.